The subject of this entry is one TCR beta chain. Profiled with immunoSEQ multiplex PCR; TCRdb holds only in-frame clones, not every one. This sample has some 110,000 clones, with around nine tenths found just once. This sample was taken from a study of blood T cell repertoires in COVID-19. For the study at large: Sites across the United States, Italy and Spain contributed samples from acute and convalescent COVID-19. PBMCs, B-cell-depleted T cells, or T cells provided the cDNA or gDNA that made up the material.

Sequenced input: peripheral blood. The sequence came from a human donor with active COVID-19. The donor label of this sample is uncertain.

In DNA, the CDR3 is TGTGCCAGCAGCTTGCACGAGGGCTACACCTTC. It yields the protein CASSLHEGYTF. This chain uses TRBV7-9 with TRBJ1-2; the D is unclear. This CDR3 spans 11 amino acids. Looked up from germline, CDR1 is SEHNR and CDR2 is FQNEAQ (reference sequence). V was pared by 3 bases and J by 8 bases, with 7 bases between.